This T cell receptor (beta chain) emerged from a study of blood T cells in healthy people across ages. Every donor provided 8.5 to 10 milliliters of peripheral blood. A second PCR, run for roughly 7 to 11 cycles, used a sample-barcoded 5' primer plus a J-beta primer mix. Using its own MiXCR run on the 5' RACE reads, TCRdb lists one record per CDR3 protein. This repertoire shows some 760,000 distinct CDR3 sequences, 20% to 25% found once; its top ten account for under 4.5%. Germline CDR1 SEHNR, CDR2 FQNEAQ (reference sequence). Trimming took 4 bases from V and 4 from J; bases not matched to a gene: 6. The CDR3 sequence is 14 residues long. The sample also formed part of further work on T cells of mothers and their children. That study adds: In each mother, TCR beta CDR3 reads exceeded 8.5 million; in each child, they numbered a few million.

The V and J genes are TRBV7-9 and TRBJ1-1; 7 bases are a match to TRBD1. The receptor comes from a boy aged 10-17 years in good health. Sequenced sample: blood. CDR3 region: CASSSQGLSTEAFF. CDR3 DNA: TGTGCCAGCAGCTCACAGGGGTTGAGCACTGAAGCTTTCTTT.